This entry concerns a single TCR beta chain. Original processing notes: By means of reference gene primer amplification, nucleated cell counts were estimated. Generated by immunoSEQ multiplex PCR, the TCRdb table keeps only in-frame clones and is missing some. V and J calls and clone size come straight from that table; D and trimming were deduced from the DNA. The repertoire holds over 250,000 clones, with roughly nine tenths as singletons. The sample belongs to a study of blood T cell repertoires in COVID-19. The CDR3 consists of 13 residues. CDR1 is LNHDA and CDR2 is SQIVND in the germline V gene (reference sequence). Trimming removed 5 bases at V and 10 bases at J, with 12 bases between.

This chain links TRBV19 with TRBJ1-6, with D unclear. The receptor comes from a man aged 55-75 years who had recovered from COVID-19. Input material: peripheral blood. The CDR3 DNA sequence: TGTGCCAGTAGTCCGAAGCTAGGCTCACCCCTCCACTTT. Protein product: CASSPKLGSPLHF.